These T cell receptor beta chains were read from a single sample in a study of blood T cell repertoires in COVID-19. The protocol was immunoSEQ multiplex PCR, while the TCRdb copy is restricted to in-frame clones and leaves out a portion. Of fewer than 85,000 clones in the sample, 91% are singletons; the top ten hold 8.5%. The sample consisted of peripheral blood. All receptors derive from a human donor in a cohort sampled during active COVID-19. Each CDR3 is given with its conserved first and last residue. D genes are given only for firm matches. Rows may omit the clone size; those that give it use once, few, many or a size class.

size	J	D	V	CDR3	DNA
NA	TRBJ2-7	TRBD2	TRBV7-7	CASSLEGGYEQYF	TGTGCCAGCAGCTTAGAGGGAGGGTACGAGCAGTACTTC
NA	TRBJ2-7	TRBD1	TRBV19	CASTAGTGAYEQYF	TGTGCCAGTACCGCCGGGACAGGTGCCTACGAGCAGTACTTC
NA	TRBJ2-7	TRBD1	TRBV6-5	CASGRVTGGNEQYF	TGTGCCAGCGGGCGTGTGACAGGGGGTAACGAGCAGTACTTC
NA	TRBJ2-2	NA	TRBV7-2	CASSTRNTGELFF	TGTGCCAGCAGCACTCGAAACACCGGGGAGCTGTTTTTT
NA	TRBJ2-2	TRBD1	TRBV11-2	CASSLAGQGRTGELFF	TGTGCCAGCAGCTTAGCAGGACAGGGGAGGACCGGGGAGCTGTTTTTT
NA	TRBJ2-7	NA	TRBV4-1	CASSQSQGTRYEQYF	TGCGCCAGCAGCCAATCACAGGGAACCAGGTACGAGCAGTACTTC
NA	TRBJ1-6	NA	TRBV4-3	CASSQGRAEERGSPLHF	TGCGCCAGCAGCCAAGGGAGGGCGGAGGAGCGGGGGTCACCCCTCCACTTT
NA	TRBJ1-3	NA	TRBV29-1	CSVRGVYSGNTIYF	TGCAGCGTTCGAGGAGTCTACTCTGGAAACACCATATATTTT
once	TRBJ2-7	NA	TRBV6-5	CASSYSVQIPYEQYF	TGTGCCAGCAGTTACTCGGTGCAGATACCCTACGAGCAGTACTTC
NA	TRBJ1-2	NA	TRBV21-1	CASSKVRFPYGYTF	TGTGCCAGCAGCAAAGTACGGTTCCCCTATGGCTACACCTTC
NA	TRBJ2-7	NA	TRBV5-4	CASKTKAQGRTGGTYEQYF	TGTGCCAGCAAAACCAAGGCGCAGGGGAGGACAGGAGGAACCTACGAGCAGTACTTC
few	TRBJ2-6	NA	TRBV15	CATSPDQGTGANVLTF	TGTGCCACCAGCCCTGATCAGGGAACTGGGGCCAACGTCCTGACTTTC
NA	TRBJ2-5	NA	TRBV6-5	CASRDIQETQYF	TGTGCCAGCAGGGACATCCAAGAGACCCAGTACTTC
NA	TRBJ2-7	NA	TRBV12-3/TRBV12-4	CASHRGASYEQYF	TGTGCCAGCCACCGGGGGGCCTCCTACGAGCAGTACTTC
NA	TRBJ1-6	NA	TRBV6-6	CASSWGLTYSPLHF	TGTGCCAGCAGTTGGGGACTCACCTATTCACCCCTCCACTTT
NA	TRBJ1-1	TRBD1	TRBV5-4	CASSFGTGARGAFF	TGTGCCAGCAGCTTCGGGACAGGGGCACGGGGAGCTTTCTTT
NA	TRBJ1-6	TRBD1	TRBV28	CASSLPGQGRNSPLHF	TGTGCCAGCAGTTTACCGGGACAGGGGCGAAATTCACCCCTCCACTTT
once	TRBJ1-3	NA	TRBV9	CASSVGLGRDSGNTIYF	TGTGCCAGCAGCGTAGGCTTAGGGAGGGACTCTGGAAACACCATATATTTT
NA	TRBJ1-1	TRBD1	TRBV2	CASSEILSSTTGDTEAFF	TGTGCCAGCAGTGAGATTCTATCTTCGACCACAGGGGACACTGAAGCTTTCTTT
NA	TRBJ2-7	TRBD1	TRBV27	CASSPGTGNEQYF	TGTGCCAGCAGTCCCGGGACAGGGAACGAGCAGTACTTC
NA	TRBJ2-7	TRBD1	TRBV4-3	CASSQEPTGVLSYEQYF	TGCGCCAGCAGCCAAGAACCGACAGGGGTCCTCTCCTACGAGCAGTACTTC
NA	TRBJ1-4	NA	TRBV6-5	CASRFPGALNEKLFF	TGTGCCAGCCGATTTCCAGGGGCACTTAATGAAAAACTGTTTTTT
NA	TRBJ2-1	NA	TRBV5-6	CASSSQGSSYNEQFF	TGTGCCAGCAGCTCCCAGGGAAGCTCCTACAATGAGCAGTTCTTC
NA	TRBJ1-5	NA	TRBV2	CASSDRDLSNQPQHF	TGTGCCAGCAGTGACCGGGACTTAAGCAATCAGCCCCAGCATTTT
NA	TRBJ2-5	NA	TRBV20-1	CSASQLTVGETQYF	TGCAGTGCTAGTCAGTTGACAGTCGGGGAGACCCAGTACTTC
few	TRBJ1-6	NA	TRBV6-1	CASSEGGGSELSSLHF	TGTGCCAGCAGTGAAGGAGGGGGTTCGGAACTTTCGTCCCTCCACTTT
NA	TRBJ1-2	NA	TRBV28	CASSLRGGTLGYTF	TGTGCCAGCAGTTTGAGGGGAGGGACTTTAGGCTACACCTTC
NA	TRBJ2-7	TRBD2	TRBV5-6	CASSEGLAGVQSYEQYF	TGTGCCAGCAGCGAGGGACTAGCGGGGGTTCAATCCTACGAGCAGTACTTC
NA	TRBJ1-1	TRBD1	TRBV6-2/TRBV6-3	CASSPTLRGLDLNTEAFF	TGTGCCAGCAGCCCTACCCTCAGGGGGCTAGATCTGAACACTGAAGCTTTCTTT
NA	TRBJ1-5	NA	TRBV4-2	CASSQDRGNNQPQHF	TGTGCCAGCAGCCAAGATCGAGGAAACAATCAGCCCCAGCATTTT
NA	TRBJ2-7	TRBD1	TRBV9	CASSADRVNEQYF	TGTGCCAGCAGCGCCGACAGGGTAAACGAGCAGTACTTC
NA	TRBJ2-7	NA	TRBV5-1	CASSLQGSYEQYF	TGCGCCAGCAGCTTACAGGGATCCTACGAGCAGTACTTC
once	TRBJ2-7	TRBD1	TRBV11-2	CASRPRSGGRSYEQYF	TGTGCCAGCAGACCCAGATCAGGGGGCCGCTCCTACGAGCAGTACTTC
NA	TRBJ1-1	NA	TRBV5-5	CASSVDSSSFTEAFF	TGTGCCAGCAGCGTGGACAGTTCCTCGTTCACTGAAGCTTTCTTT
NA	TRBJ1-2	TRBD1	TRBV25-1	CASSEPGQELGYGYTF	TGTGCCAGCAGTGAACCAGGACAGGAACTAGGCTATGGCTACACCTTC
NA	TRBJ2-7	TRBD1	TRBV27	CASALRGQYEQYF	TGTGCCAGCGCACTCAGGGGGCAGTACGAGCAGTACTTC
NA	TRBJ1-2	NA	TRBV19	CAISDPLYGYTF	TGTGCCATCAGCGACCCCCTCTATGGCTACACCTTC
NA	TRBJ1-2	TRBD1	TRBV27	CASSLGVQGDGYTF	TGTGCCAGCAGTTTAGGGGTCCAGGGGGATGGCTACACCTTC
NA	TRBJ1-3	NA	TRBV18	CASSPNMARGPGNTIYF	TGTGCCAGCTCACCAAATATGGCCCGAGGGCCTGGAAACACCATATATTTT
NA	TRBJ1-2	NA	TRBV2	CASSDGDIYGYTF	TGTGCCAGCAGTGATGGAGATATTTATGGCTACACCTTC
NA	TRBJ2-7	NA	TRBV29-1	CSVEGRAYEQYF	TGCAGCGTTGAGGGGAGAGCCTACGAGCAGTACTTC
NA	TRBJ1-3	NA	TRBV11-2	CASSINRDSGNTIYF	TGTGCCAGCAGCATTAACAGGGACTCTGGAAACACCATATATTTT
NA	TRBJ2-6	NA	TRBV5-6	CASSSETVLGANVLTF	TGTGCCAGCAGCTCGGAAACAGTACTTGGGGCCAACGTCCTGACTTTC